The 21 T cell receptor beta chains listed next were all sequenced from one sample in a study of T-cell reconstitution after alpha-beta-depleted transplantation in children. TCRbeta library construction was performed incorporating unique molecular identifiers. Each CDR3 protein is one row after TCRdb ran MiXCR on the PCR reads. The table has about half a million distinct CDR3 sequences, 12% seen once. The specimen comprised PBMCs from the stem cell graft donor, sampled from the stem cell graft. The receptors here all came from a human donor who donated a stem cell graft to a child with combined immunodeficiency.

The DNA of the CDR3 is TGTGCCTGGAGTTGGTTGTCAGGGCTCCGCGACGAGCAGTACTTC. Amino acids: CAWSWLSGLRDEQYF. The chain has TRBV30 and TRBJ2-7, with a possible D match to TRBD1 (5 bases). The length of the CDR3 is 15 residues. Germline loops: CDR1 GTSNPN, CDR2 SVGIG (reference sequence). Trimming took off 2 bases at V and 5 bases at J, with 19 bases between the two ends. Drawing the rest from reference TRBV30 and TRBJ2-7, the complete variable domain is SQTIHQWPATLVQPVGSPLSLECTVEGTSNPNLYWYRQAAGRGLQLLFYSVGIGQISSEVPQNLSASRPQDRQFILSSKKLLLSDSGFYLCAWSWLSGLRDEQYFGPGTRLTVT.

The sample holds many counts of this clonotype. The chain is built from TRBV12-3 or TRBV12-4 and TRBJ2-3, with D uncertain. The germline V and J ends were trimmed by 6 bases and 0 bases, with 13 bases remaining between them. This CDR3 comprises 15 residues. CDR3 DNA: TGTGCCAGCAGCACACAAGGCTCTAGCACAGATACGCAGTATTTT. This encodes CASSTQGSSTDTQYF.

This clonotype has ten or more counts. V and J are TRBV5-4 and TRBJ1-4; 10 bases match TRBD1. Germline CDR1 SGHNT, CDR2 YYREEE (reference sequence). V was pared by 4 bases and J by 5 bases, with 11 bases of the junction left unmatched. This CDR3 contains 17 residues. Here the CDR3 reads CASSLRQGALGNEKLFF. The CDR3, as DNA: TGTGCCAGCAGCCTGAGACAGGGGGCCCTAGGGAATGAAAAACTGTTTTTT.

The rearrangement links TRBV19 to TRBJ2-7, with D possibly being TRBD1 or TRBD2 (5 bases each). This CDR3 has 14 amino acids. The germline gives CDR1 LNHDA, CDR2 SQIVND (reference sequence). V lost 3 bases and J lost 3, with 12 bases in between. CDR3 in DNA: TGTGCCAGTAGTATCAGTGAGGGGTACTACGAGCAGTACTTC. Protein: CASSISEGYYEQYF.

The chain has TRBV7-9 and TRBJ2-7, with D perhaps matching TRBD1 (5 bases). This CDR3 comprises 12 residues. Per the germline V gene, CDR1 is SEHNR and CDR2 is FQNEAQ (reference sequence). V lost 5 bases and J lost 6, with 11 bases in between. The CDR3 here is CASSPLTVEQYF. The CDR3 nucleotides read TGTGCCAGCAGCCCCTTGACAGTCGAGCAGTACTTC.

The table lists this clonotype with a few counts. Here the CDR3 reads CASSLWAEGETQYF. CDR3 bases: TGTGCCAGCAGCTTATGGGCCGAGGGGGAGACCCAGTACTTC. The V call is TRBV7-6, the J call TRBJ2-5; D may match TRBD1 or TRBD2 (5 bases each). The V end lost 2 bases, the J end lost 5 bases, and 12 bases lay between the germline ends. In germline, CDR1 is SGHVS, CDR2 FNYEAQ. The CDR3 has 14 amino acids.

V is TRBV2 and J is TRBJ2-3; 8 nucleotides align to TRBD2. The germline V gene has CDR1 SNHLY and CDR2 FYNNEI. Trimming cost V 5 bases and J 5 bases; bases outside gene matches: 9. This CDR3 region has 15 residues. The CDR3 region has the DNA TGTGCCAGCAGTTTCCGGAGCAGCGGGGGAGATACGCAGTATTTT. It codes for CASSFRSSGGDTQYF.

In this sample, this clonotype turned up many times. The chain has TRBV6-5 and TRBJ2-7; no definite D call. Trimming took off 6 bases at V and 7 bases at J, with 16 bases between the two ends. CDR1 is MNHEY and CDR2 is SVGAGI in the germline V gene. There are 13 residues in the CDR3. CDR3: CASSLQKWGEQYF. The CDR3, as DNA: TGTGCCAGCAGCCTTCAAAAGTGGGGTGAGCAGTACTTC.

This clonotype was detected a few times. The rearrangement joins TRBV27 to TRBJ2-5, with TRBD1 matching 11 bases. Germline CDR1 reads MNHEY; CDR2 reads SMNVEV (reference sequence). This CDR3 spans 14 amino acids. The trim removed 7 bases at V and 4 bases at J, leaving 5 bases unmatched. CDR3 bases: TGTGCCAGCACCAGGACAGGGGGCGTAGAGACCCAGTACTTC. Translating it yields CASTRTGGVETQYF.

This clonotype was picked up many times. V gene TRBV27 combines with J gene TRBJ2-3; unclear D gene. This CDR3 has 13 amino acids. The ends were cut back, 5 bases at V and 6 bases at J, with 12 bases in the middle. Germline CDR1 MNHEY, CDR2 SMNVEV (reference sequence). CDR3 region: CASSASLGDTQYF. The CDR3 coding sequence is TGTGCCAGCAGTGCCTCCCTAGGTGATACGCAGTATTTT.

This clonotype appeared many times. J is TRBJ2-7 and V is TRBV7-8; the D gene could be TRBD1 or TRBD2 (5 bases each). Trimming pared 2 bases from V and 3 bases from J, leaving 14 bases between. The CDR3 has 15 residues. From germline, CDR1 is SGHVS and CDR2 FQNEAQ. CDR3 sequence reads: CASSLTGRNHYEQYF. The CDR3 DNA reads as TGTGCCAGCAGCTTAACGGGACGGAATCACTACGAGCAGTACTTC.

The table lists this clonotype with many counts. V and J are TRBV25-1 and TRBJ2-5; maybe TRBD2 (6 bases). Trimming pared 4 bases from V and 5 bases from J, leaving 20 bases between. CDR3 length: 16 amino acids. CDR1 is MGHDK and CDR2 is SYGVNS in the germline V gene. The CDR3 DNA sequence: TGTGCCAGCAGTGCTAGCGAGTACCTCCAAGGGGAGACCCAGTACTTC. It encodes CASSASEYLQGETQYF.

This clonotype was observed a handful of times. This sequence joins TRBV30 and TRBJ2-7; D is ambiguous. Trimming shortened V by 5 bases and J by 2 bases, and 16 bases separated the two germline ends. In germline, CDR1 is GTSNPN, CDR2 SVGIG (reference sequence). The CDR3 runs to 14 residues. The CDR3: CAWAVGPVPYEQYF. In DNA form, the CDR3 reads TGTGCCTGGGCCGTTGGGCCGGTGCCCTACGAGCAGTACTTC. Based on the CDR3 plus reference TRBV30 and TRBJ2-7, the full variable domain is SQTIHQWPATLVQPVGSPLSLECTVEGTSNPNLYWYRQAAGRGLQLLFYSVGIGQISSEVPQNLSASRPQDRQFILSSKKLLLSDSGFYLCAWAVGPVPYEQYFGPGTRLTVT.

In its sample, this clonotype was seen a few times. The CDR3, as DNA: TGTGCCAGCAGCTTAGTACTAGCGGGTGTCCAAGAGACCCAGTACTTC. This gives the protein CASSLVLAGVQETQYF. The V call is TRBV7-2, the J call TRBJ2-5; 9 nucleotides match TRBD2. Trimming took 1 base from V and 1 from J; bases not matched to a gene: 4. The CDR3 runs to 16 residues. Germline CDR1 reads SGHTA; CDR2 reads FQGNSA.

The table lists this clonotype with a few counts. The rearrangement uses TRBV10-3 and TRBJ2-7; D not resolved. Germline-derived CDR1 and CDR2 are ENHRY and SYGVKD. The CDR3 is 13 amino acids. Trimming removed 3 bases from V and 5 bases from J, with 11 bases in between. The CDR3 reads CAISDHSNDEQYF. In DNA form, the CDR3 reads TGTGCCATCAGTGACCACAGTAACGACGAGCAGTACTTC.

The chain is built from TRBV7-9 and TRBJ2-7; 9 positions match TRBD1. Germline CDR1 reads SEHNR; CDR2 reads FQNEAQ (reference sequence). The length of the CDR3 is 13 residues. Trimming at V came to 5 bases and at J to 5 bases, leaving 4 bases not matched to a gene. The CDR3 loop is CASSRGQGNEQYF. The CDR3 region has the DNA TGTGCCAGCAGCCGGGGACAGGGAAACGAGCAGTACTTC.

There are a few counts of this clonotype. The rearrangement uses TRBV12-3 or TRBV12-4 and TRBJ2-2; the match to TRBD1 covers 9 bases. This CDR3 comprises 14 residues. The junction had 7 bases not matched to a gene; V was cut back by 8 bases and J by 6 bases. The CDR3 DNA reads TGTGCCAGCGACGGGACAGGGATGGCCGGGGAGCTGTTTTTT. It codes for CASDGTGMAGELFF.

The chain employs TRBV28 and TRBJ2-3, with 7 bases fitting TRBD1. CDR3 length equals 14 residues. The J segment lost 3 bases and the V segment lost 5 bases, leaving 5 bases of the junction unmatched. The germline CDR1 and CDR2 sequences are MDHEN and SYDVKM. This CDR3 is CASSVDRVTDTQYF. The DNA of the CDR3 is TGTGCCAGCAGTGTAGACAGGGTTACAGATACGCAGTATTTT. The full variable domain, with the rest looked up from reference TRBV28 and TRBJ2-3, is DVKVTQSSRYLVKRTGEKVFLECVQDMDHENMFWYRQDPGLGLRLIYFSYDVKMKEKGDIPEGYSVSREKKERFSLILESASTNQTSMYLCASSVDRVTDTQYFGPGTRLTVL.

The rearrangement links TRBV9 to TRBJ2-7, with D unresolved. The V and J ends lost 1 base and 2 bases respectively, with 13 bases between them. The CDR3 spans 15 residues. Germline lookup yields CDR1 SGDLS and CDR2 YYNGEE. The CDR3 nucleotides are TGTGCCAGCAGCGTATCAGGCGAACCTACCTACGAGCAGTACTTC. Protein sequence: CASSVSGEPTYEQYF.

This clonotype has more than one count but fewer than ten. The rearrangement uses TRBV7-9 and TRBJ1-4; D not resolved. This CDR3 is built from 14 residues. V was shortened by 7 bases and J by 4 bases, with 13 bases between the two germline ends. From germline, CDR1 is SEHNR and CDR2 FQNEAQ (reference sequence). The CDR3 loop is CASTLDGVNEKLFF. In nucleotides, the CDR3 is TGTGCCAGCACCCTCGACGGAGTTAATGAAAAACTGTTTTTT.

The chain has TRBV6-1 and TRBJ2-1, with TRBD2 matching 8 bases. J gave up 4 bases and V 0 bases, and 8 bases lay outside the gene matches. Germline-derived CDR1 and CDR2 are MNHNS and SASEGT. This CDR3 has 17 amino acids. CDR3 protein: CASSEAPRVAGYNEQFF. The CDR3 region has the DNA TGTGCCAGCAGTGAAGCCCCTCGAGTAGCGGGGTACAATGAGCAGTTCTTC.